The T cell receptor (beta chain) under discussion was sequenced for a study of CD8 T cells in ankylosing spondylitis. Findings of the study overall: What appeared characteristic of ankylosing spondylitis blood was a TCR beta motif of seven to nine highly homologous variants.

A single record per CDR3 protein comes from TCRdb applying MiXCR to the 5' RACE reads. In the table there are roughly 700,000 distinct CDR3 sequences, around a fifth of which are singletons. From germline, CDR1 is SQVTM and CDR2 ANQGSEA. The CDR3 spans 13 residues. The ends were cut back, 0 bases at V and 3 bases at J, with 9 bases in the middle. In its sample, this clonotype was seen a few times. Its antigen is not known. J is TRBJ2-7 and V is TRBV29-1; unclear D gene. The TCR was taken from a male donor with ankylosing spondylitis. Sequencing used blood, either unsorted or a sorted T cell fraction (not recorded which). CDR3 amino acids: CSVEDQVDYEQYF. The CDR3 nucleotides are TGCAGCGTTGAAGATCAAGTGGACTACGAGCAGTACTTC.